This T cell receptor (beta chain) was profiled in a study of T cell repertoires in cytomegalovirus infection. Study-level information: Use of recently identified HLA-C-restricted and well-studied HLA-B-restricted CMV epitopes was part of the study. Through public TCR beta signatures, both CMV infection and matching HLA type were indicated. Study observations and caveats: Ex vivo, HLA-C-restricted CMV-specific TCR beta clonotypes prevailed over the rest of the response. Based on cumulative public TCR beta family frequency, carriers of CMV plus the relevant HLA were identified.

TCRdb ran MiXCR on the reads and lists one entry per CDR3 protein. This table has 650,000 to 900,000 distinct CDR3 sequences, around a third appearing once. A word on this clonotype: Antigen specificity is unknown.

The CDR3 totals 13 residues. CDR1 is SQVTM, CDR2 ANQGSEA, per germline. The germline V and J ends were trimmed by 7 bases and 6 bases, with 16 bases remaining between them. The chain couples TRBV29-1 to TRBJ2-1; possibly TRBD2 for D (6 bases). The sequencing used cultured CD8+ T cells from PBMCs, collected from culture after CMV antigen stimulation. The TCR sequence derives from a human donor in good health (CMV status not recorded). Some clones in this sample may be carry-over from other donors' samples. CDR3 sequence (DNA): TGCAGCGCCGAAGGGCTAGCGACCAATGAGCAGTTCTTC. Encoded protein: CSAEGLATNEQFF.